The TCR beta chain under discussion was sequenced for a study of shared clonotypes between healthy human individuals. Across the study: Donors consisted of a couple of women and a few men between 18 and 49.

The run depth of the assay was deep. Per the original data handling: In the immunoSEQ data, sequences were junction-only and lacked quality scores, so filtering differed. Sequenced by immunoSEQ multiplex PCR; TCRdb stores in-frame clones only, minus some. The V and J calls and clone size come from that table; D and trimming were worked out from the DNA. Of hundreds of thousands of clones in the sample, roughly three quarters were seen once. Donors, without exception, were Caucasian adults residing in Nashville, Tennessee. Germline lookup yields CDR1 KGHSH and CDR2 LQKENI. This CDR3 has 11 residues. Trimming removed 3 bases from V and 8 bases from J, with 7 bases in between.

The TCR sequence derives from a woman aged 40 to 55 in good health. Some clones in this sample may be carry-over from other donors' samples. J is TRBJ1-2 and V is TRBV18; D is unresolved. Sample: PBMCs. CDR3 sequence (DNA): TGTGCCAGCTCACCGGGCGACGGCTACACCTTC. This encodes CASSPGDGYTF.